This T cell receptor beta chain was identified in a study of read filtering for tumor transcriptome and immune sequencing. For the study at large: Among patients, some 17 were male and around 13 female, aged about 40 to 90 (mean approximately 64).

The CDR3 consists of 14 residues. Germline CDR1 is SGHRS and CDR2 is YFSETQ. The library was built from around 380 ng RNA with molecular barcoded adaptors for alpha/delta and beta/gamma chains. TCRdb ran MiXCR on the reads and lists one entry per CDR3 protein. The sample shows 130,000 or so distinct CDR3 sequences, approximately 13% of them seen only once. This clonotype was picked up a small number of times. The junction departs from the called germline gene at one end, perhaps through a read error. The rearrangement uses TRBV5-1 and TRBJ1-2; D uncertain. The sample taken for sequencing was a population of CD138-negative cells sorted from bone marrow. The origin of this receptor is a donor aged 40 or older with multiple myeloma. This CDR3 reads CASSLVDGNCGYTF. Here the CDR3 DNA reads TGCGCCAGCAGCTTGGTAGACGGTAACTGTGGCTACACCTTC. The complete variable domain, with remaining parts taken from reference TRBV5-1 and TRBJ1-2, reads KAGVTQTPRYLIKTRGQQVTLSCSPISGHRSVSWYQQTPGQGLQFLFEYFSETQRNKGNFPGRFSGRQFSNSRSEMNVSTLELGDSALYLCASSLVDGNCGYTFGSGTRLTVV.